This entry concerns a single TCR beta chain. Libraries were prepared by immunoSEQ multiplex PCR; TCRdb keeps only in-frame clonotypes and omits some of them. The sample consists of roughly 200,000 clones, approximately 75% of them appearing once. In germline, CDR1 is GTSNPN, CDR2 SVGIG (reference sequence). The ends were cut back, 7 bases at V and 2 bases at J, with 17 bases in the middle. The CDR3 totals 14 residues. These data come from a study of cytotoxic CD8 clonotypes in ibrutinib-treated CLL. The sample consisted of PBMCs, taken after 12 months of ibrutinib treatment. This chain links TRBV30 with TRBJ1-2; D may be TRBD1 (5 bases). The sequence was collected from a human donor with chronic lymphocytic leukemia. This CDR3 reads CASATGTRNYGYTF. The DNA of the CDR3 is TGTGCCTCCGCGACGGGGACGAGGAACTATGGCTACACCTTC.